Below, one T cell receptor (beta chain) is given with its context. The antigen is unknown. The sample comes from a study of cytomegalovirus exposure and HLA in healthy donors. The trim removed 8 bases at V and 5 bases at J, leaving 4 bases unmatched. Germline assignment: CDR1 MDHEN and CDR2 SYDVKM. The CDR3 sequence is 12 residues long. PCR was performed using 60 Vbeta and 13 Jbeta primers. Generated by immunoSEQ multiplex PCR, the TCRdb table keeps only in-frame clones and is missing some. The sample lists 40,000 to 45,000 clones, about 47% occurring once. Regarding the study as a whole: As immune exposure information, only CMV serostatus was available. Rare sequences made up most TCRs, while some public TCRs were found in many donors. The study flagged some 180 TCR beta chains as cytomegalovirus-associated. Later on, a genetic analysis was performed. It linked a missense variant in DCLRE1C with V- and J-gene trimming of TCR beta.

The clonotype comes from a human donor in good health. The gene calls are TRBV28 and TRBJ2-7; the match to TRBD2 covers 9 bases. Sequencing input: PBMCs. DNA of the CDR3: TGTGCCAGCCTTAGCGGGAGCCACGAGCAGTACTTC. Protein sequence: CASLSGSHEQYF.